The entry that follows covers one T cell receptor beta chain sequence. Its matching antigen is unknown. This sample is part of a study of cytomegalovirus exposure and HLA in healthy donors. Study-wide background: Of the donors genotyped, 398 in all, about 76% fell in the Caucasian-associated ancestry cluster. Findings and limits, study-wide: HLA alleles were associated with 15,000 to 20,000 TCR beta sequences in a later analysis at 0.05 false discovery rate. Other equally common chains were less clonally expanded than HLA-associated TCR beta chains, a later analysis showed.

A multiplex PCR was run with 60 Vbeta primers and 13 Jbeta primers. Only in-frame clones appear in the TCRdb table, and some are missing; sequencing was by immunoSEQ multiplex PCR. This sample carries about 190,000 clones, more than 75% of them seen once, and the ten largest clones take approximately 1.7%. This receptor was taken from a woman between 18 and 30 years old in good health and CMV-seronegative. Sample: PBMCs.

CDR3 in DNA: TGTGCCAGCAGCTTAGGCCCCCCGTCTAGCGGTTACAATGAGCAGTTCTTC. Protein product: CASSLGPPSSGYNEQFF. The rearrangement uses TRBV7-2 and TRBJ2-1; 7 bases map to TRBD2. Looked up from germline, CDR1 is SGHTA and CDR2 is FQGNSA. The CDR3 spans 17 residues. J was trimmed by 4 bases and V by 1 base; bases with no gene match: 10.